This T cell receptor beta chain was identified in a study of blood T cell repertoires in COVID-19. For the study at large: Acute-phase and convalescent COVID-19 samples originated in the United States, Italy and Spain. T cells, B-cell-depleted T cells, or PBMCs provided the cDNA or gDNA that served as material.

As processed by the authors: Estimation of nucleated cell counts relied on the amplification of reference gene primers. Some clones are missing from TCRdb's copy, which holds only in-frame ones; the method was immunoSEQ multiplex PCR. Clone size and V and J calls were adopted from that table, with D and trimming inferred from the DNA. The data show about 360,000 clones, with approximately 86% seen just once and under 8.5% held by the top ten. Seattle participants joined during active infection and were tracked over time. V trimming: 9 bases; J trimming: 4 bases; junction bases outside the gene matches: 9. The germline CDR1 and CDR2 sequences are LNHDA and SQIVND (reference sequence). The CDR3 consists of 14 residues.

This TCR came from a woman aged 55-69 years with COVID-19, enrolled during active disease. Sequencing used peripheral blood. The chain is built from TRBV19 and TRBJ1-5; 7 nucleotides align to TRBD1. The CDR3 sequence is CASNQGQRNQPQHF. CDR3 sequence (DNA): TGTGCCAGCAACCAGGGACAGCGAAATCAGCCCCAGCATTTT. Full variable domain (rest looked up from reference TRBV19 and TRBJ1-5): DGGITQSPKYLFRKEGQNVTLSCEQNLNHDAMYWYRQDPGQGLRLIYYSQIVNDFQKGDIAEGYSVSREKKESFPLTVTSAQKNPTAFYLCASNQGQRNQPQHFGDGTRLSIL.